This T cell receptor (beta chain) was captured by sequencing in a study of CD8+ T cells in alopecia areata. Study context: The study gave tofacitinib for 6 to 18 months, then 6 months off drug.

Extraction of RNA preceded its reverse transcription into cDNA, which served as the sequencing template. Assay: immunoSEQ multiplex PCR; the TCRdb copy retains only in-frame clones and omits some. The sample records roughly 200,000 clones, roughly 60% being singletons. V lost 0 bases to trimming and J lost 2 bases, with 6 bases between them. This CDR3 comprises 14 residues. CDR1 and CDR2 (germline): LGHNA, YSLEER. Overall study results and limits: Affected scalp, especially in alopecia totalis/universalis, had a higher clonality than normal scalp did. Sequenced scalp T cells also include alphabeta T cells resident in normal skin.

About this clone: Antigen: not known.

V usage is TRBV4-3 and J usage is TRBJ2-3; D is unclear. The sample consisted of CD4+ T cells sorted from blood, taken at week 0. The clonotype comes from a human donor with alopecia areata. DNA for the CDR3: TGCGCCAGCAGCCAAGATTCCATCACAGATACGCAGTATTTT. Protein: CASSQDSITDTQYF.